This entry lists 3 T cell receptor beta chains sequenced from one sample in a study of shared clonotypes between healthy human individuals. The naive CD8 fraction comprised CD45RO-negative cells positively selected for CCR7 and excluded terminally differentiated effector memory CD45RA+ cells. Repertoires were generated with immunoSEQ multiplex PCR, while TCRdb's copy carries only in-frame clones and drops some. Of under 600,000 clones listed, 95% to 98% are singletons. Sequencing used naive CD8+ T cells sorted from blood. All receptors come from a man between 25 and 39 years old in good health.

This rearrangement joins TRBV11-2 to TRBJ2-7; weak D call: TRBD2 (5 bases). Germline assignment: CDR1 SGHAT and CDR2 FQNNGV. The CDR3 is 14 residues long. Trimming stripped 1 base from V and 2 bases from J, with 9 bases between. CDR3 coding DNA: TGTGCCAGCAGCTTAGGGACTCTTACCTACGAGCAGTACTTC. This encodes CASSLGTLTYEQYF.

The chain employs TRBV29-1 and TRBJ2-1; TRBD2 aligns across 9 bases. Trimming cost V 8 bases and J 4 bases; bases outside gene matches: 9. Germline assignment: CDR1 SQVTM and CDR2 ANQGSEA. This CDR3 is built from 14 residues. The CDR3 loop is CSLGGLAAYNEQFF. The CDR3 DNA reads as TGCAGCCTGGGGGGACTAGCAGCATACAATGAGCAGTTCTTC.

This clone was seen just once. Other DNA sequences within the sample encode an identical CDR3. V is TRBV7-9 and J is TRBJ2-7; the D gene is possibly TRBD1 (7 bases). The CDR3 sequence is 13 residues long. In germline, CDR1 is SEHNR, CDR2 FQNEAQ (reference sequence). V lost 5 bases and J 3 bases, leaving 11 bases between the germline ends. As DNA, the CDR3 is TGTGCCAGCAGCGGGCGGGACAGCTACGAGCAGTACTTC. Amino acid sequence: CASSGRDSYEQYF.